This T cell receptor (beta chain) was sequenced during a study of CD8 T cells in ankylosing spondylitis. Study results and limitations: The clones that were linked to disease were reported to be significantly enriched in matched synovial fluid samples from ankylosing spondylitis patients.

TCRdb independently ran MiXCR on the 5' RACE reads; one entry per CDR3 protein. The sample shows roughly 240,000 distinct CDR3 sequences, over 30% of them seen only once. Worth noting for this clonotype: No antigen is known for it.

The CDR3 consists of 13 residues. The V end was cut by 7 bases, the J end by 6 bases, with 14 bases between. Germline CDR1 reads MDHEN; CDR2 reads SYDVKM. Sequencing input: blood, either unsorted or a sorted T cell fraction (not recorded which). This TCR was recovered from a male donor with ankylosing spondylitis or in good health (not recorded which). V usage is TRBV28 and J usage is TRBJ2-3, with D possibly TRBD1 on 6 matching bases. The CDR3 bases are TGTGCCAGCACAGTAGGGGGTGGGGATACGCAGTATTTT. Protein product: CASTVGGGDTQYF. The full variable domain, its missing parts supplied by reference TRBV28 and TRBJ2-3, is DVKVTQSSRYLVKRTGEKVFLECVQDMDHENMFWYRQDPGLGLRLIYFSYDVKMKEKGDIPEGYSVSREKKERFSLILESASTNQTSMYLCASTVGGGDTQYFGPGTRLTVL.